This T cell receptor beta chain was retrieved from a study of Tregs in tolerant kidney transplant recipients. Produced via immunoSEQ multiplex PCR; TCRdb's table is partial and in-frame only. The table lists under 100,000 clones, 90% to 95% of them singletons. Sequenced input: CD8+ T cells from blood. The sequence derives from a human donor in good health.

The CDR3 here is CASRLGLREAYDQPQHF. The CDR3, as DNA: TGTGCCAGCAGACTCGGGCTCCGTGAGGCATACGATCAGCCCCAGCATTTT. The chain carries TRBV2 and TRBJ1-5; D is unclear. With 6 bases removed from V and 5 bases from J, the gap between germline ends came to 23 bases. In germline, CDR1 is SNHLY, CDR2 FYNNEI. This CDR3 is built from 17 residues.